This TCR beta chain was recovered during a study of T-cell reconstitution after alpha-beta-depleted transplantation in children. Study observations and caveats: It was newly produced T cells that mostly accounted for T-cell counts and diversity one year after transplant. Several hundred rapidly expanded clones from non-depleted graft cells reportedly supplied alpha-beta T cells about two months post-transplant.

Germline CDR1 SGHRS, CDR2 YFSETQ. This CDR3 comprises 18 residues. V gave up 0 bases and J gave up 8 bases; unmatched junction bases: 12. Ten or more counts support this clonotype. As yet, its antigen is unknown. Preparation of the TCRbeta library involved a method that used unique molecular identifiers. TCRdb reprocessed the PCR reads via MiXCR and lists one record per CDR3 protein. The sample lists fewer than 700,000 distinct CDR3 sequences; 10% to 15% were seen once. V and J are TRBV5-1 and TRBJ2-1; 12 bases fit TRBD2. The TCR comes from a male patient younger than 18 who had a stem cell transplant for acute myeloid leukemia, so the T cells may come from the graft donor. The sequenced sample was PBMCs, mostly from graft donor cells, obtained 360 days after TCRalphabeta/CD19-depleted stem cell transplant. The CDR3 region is CASSLVRDVGLAGHEQFF. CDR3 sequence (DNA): TGCGCCAGCAGCTTGGTCAGGGACGTAGGACTAGCGGGACATGAGCAGTTCTTC. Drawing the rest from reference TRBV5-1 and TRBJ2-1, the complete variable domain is KAGVTQTPRYLIKTRGQQVTLSCSPISGHRSVSWYQQTPGQGLQFLFEYFSETQRNKGNFPGRFSGRQFSNSRSEMNVSTLELGDSALYLCASSLVRDVGLAGHEQFFGPGTRLTVL.